This T cell receptor (beta chain) came from a study of graft-versus-host responses after intestinal transplantation. The wider study: Recipients were all induced with anti-thymocyte globulin, then given tacrolimus and steroids for around three years.

Sequencing used immunoSEQ multiplex PCR; TCRdb keeps in-frame clones, though not all of them. The repertoire holds about 97,000 clones, with 90% to 95% as singletons. The study, taken as a whole, reports: GvH clones appeared in recipient marrow, some first in ileum or blood. The study associated peak circulating GvH clone levels with early post-transplant HvG declines. Allografts of patients with graft-donor T cell macrochimerism showed high graft-versus-host to host-versus-graft clone ratios.

As concerns this clone: As yet, its antigen is unknown.

V dropped 3 bases and J dropped 4; count of bases not matched to a gene: 8. In germline, CDR1 is LNHDA, CDR2 SQIVND (reference sequence). The CDR3 contains 15 residues. The rearrangement links TRBV19 to TRBJ1-2; 7 nucleotides agree with TRBD1. The clonotype originates from a human donor who was the organ donor for an intestinal transplant. Sequencing used unstimulated CD4+ T cells sorted from spleen or lymph node cells, obtained before transplant. The CDR3 spells CASSIHRGSGYGYTF. CDR3 DNA sequence: TGTGCCAGTAGTATCCACAGGGGATCCGGCTATGGCTACACCTTC.